This T cell receptor (beta chain) was identified in a study of cytomegalovirus exposure and HLA in healthy donors. The CDR3 sequence is 19 residues long. Germline lookup yields CDR1 SGHRS and CDR2 YFSETQ. V was trimmed by 4 bases and J by 1 base, leaving 24 bases between them. Sequencing was performed with immunoSEQ multiplex PCR; in TCRdb, only in-frame clones are kept and a portion is missing. The repertoire holds about 63,000 clones, with 85% to 95% as singletons. Separate from the roughly 610-subject first cohort, the 120-subject validation cohort was the one that the donors belonged to. The chain uses TRBV5-1 and TRBJ2-1; maybe TRBD1 (5 bases). Specimen: PBMCs. The clonotype originates from a woman aged 18-30 years in good health and CMV-seropositive. The CDR3 here is CASSPTIRVASFSYNEQFF. DNA for the CDR3: TGCGCCAGCAGCCCTACCATCAGGGTAGCCAGTTTTTCCTACAATGAGCAGTTCTTC.